One and the same sample provided the 24 T cell receptor beta chains below, sequenced in a study of shared clonotypes between healthy human individuals. Positive CCR7 selection of CD45RO-negative cells yielded the naive CD8 cells, and terminally differentiated effector memory CD45RA+ cells were excluded. Clones were read by immunoSEQ multiplex PCR, and TCRdb kept only the in-frame ones, dropping some. This sample has about 590,000 clones, with about 95% found just once. The material sequenced was naive CD8+ T cells sorted from blood. Every receptor here comes from a woman aged 25 to 45 in good health.

The chain links TRBV27 to TRBJ2-7; D gene unclear. This CDR3 contains 15 residues. CDR1 MNHEY and CDR2 SMNVEV come from the germline V gene (reference sequence). With 2 bases removed from V and 2 bases from J, the gap between germline ends came to 13 bases. In DNA, the CDR3 is TGTGCCAGCAGTTTAAGTAGTTTCGGAGCCTACGAGCAGTACTTC. Protein: CASSLSSFGAYEQYF.

The V gene is TRBV7-2, the J gene TRBJ1-4, with D possibly being TRBD1 (5 bases). CDR1 is SGHTA and CDR2 is FQGNSA in the germline V gene. V was trimmed by 1 base and J by 4 bases, leaving 10 bases between them. This CDR3 is 15 amino acids long. The CDR3 sequence: CASSLVGPRNEKLFF. For the CDR3, the DNA is TGTGCCAGCAGCTTAGTGGGGCCCCGTAATGAAAAACTGTTTTTT.

The chain couples TRBV29-1 to TRBJ2-3, with D perhaps matching TRBD2 (6 bases). Trimming shortened V by 7 bases and J by 4 bases, and 15 bases separated the two germline ends. The CDR3 has 13 residues. Germline V CDR1 and CDR2: SQVTM, ANQGSEA. In nucleotides, the CDR3 is TGCAGCGGCCTGACGGGGGATGCAGATACGCAGTATTTT. This gives the protein CSGLTGDADTQYF.

Only a few counts were recorded for this clone. The chain couples TRBV2 to TRBJ1-2; D remains ambiguous. This CDR3 region has 13 residues. The V and J ends lost 0 bases and 4 bases respectively, with 6 bases between them. Per the germline V gene, CDR1 is SNHLY and CDR2 is FYNNEI. The CDR3 loop is CASSEALIYGYTF. DNA of the CDR3: TGTGCCAGCAGTGAAGCGCTTATCTATGGCTACACCTTC.

This clone was seen more than once but under ten times. J is TRBJ1-1 and V is TRBV11-2; 7 bases fit TRBD1. The CDR3 contains 13 residues. V lost 1 base, J lost 11 bases, and 7 bases stayed unmatched. Germline assignment: CDR1 SGHAT and CDR2 FQNNGV. The CDR3 coding sequence is TGTGCCAGCAGCTTAGGAACAGGGGTGATGGCTTTCTTT. It yields the protein CASSLGTGVMAFF.

V usage is TRBV5-6 and J usage is TRBJ2-1; the D is unclear. CDR1 is SGHDT and CDR2 is YYEEEE in the germline V gene. V gave up 5 bases and J gave up 4 bases, with 7 bases separating them. CDR3 length equals 12 residues. The chain's CDR3 is CASSPFYNEQFF. The DNA for the CDR3 is TGTGCCAGCAGTCCGTTTTACAATGAGCAGTTCTTC.

The chain recombines TRBV5-4 with TRBJ2-7; 8 nucleotides align to TRBD1. V shed 5 bases, J shed 0 bases, and the junction held 4 bases outside the gene matches. The CDR3 loop spans 14 amino acids. Germline loops: CDR1 SGHNT, CDR2 YYREEE (reference sequence). CDR3 nucleotides: TGTGCCAGCAGTCGGGACAGGAGCTCCTACGAGCAGTACTTC. Translation gives CASSRDRSSYEQYF.

J is TRBJ1-5 and V is TRBV28; D gene uncertain. Germline lookup yields CDR1 MDHEN and CDR2 SYDVKM. Trimming cost V 4 bases and J 3 bases, with 13 bases left between them. The CDR3 consists of 15 residues. The CDR3 region is CASSSNQADNQPQHF. CDR3 nucleotides: TGTGCCAGCAGTTCCAATCAGGCGGACAATCAGCCCCAGCATTTT.

The chain recombines TRBV5-4 with TRBJ2-7, with 7 bases lining up with TRBD1. Germline V CDR1 and CDR2: SGHNT, YYREEE (reference sequence). J gave up 3 bases and V 9 bases, and 15 bases lay outside the gene matches. This CDR3 comprises 15 residues. In DNA form, the CDR3 reads TGTGCCACCCAGACAGATCGGGACAGAATCTACGAGCAGTACTTC. This sequence encodes CATQTDRDRIYEQYF. Drawing the rest from reference TRBV5-4 and TRBJ2-7, the complete variable domain is ETGVTQSPTHLIKTRGQQVTLRCSSQSGHNTVSWYQQALGQGPQFIFQYYREEENGRGNFPPRFSGLQFPNYSSELNVNALELDDSALYLCATQTDRDRIYEQYFGPGTRLTVT.

The J gene is TRBJ2-3, the V gene TRBV9, with D possibly matching TRBD2 (5 bases). V was cut by 6 bases and J by 1 base, with 15 bases left in between. CDR3 length equals 15 residues. CDR1 is SGDLS and CDR2 is YYNGEE in the germline V gene. This chain's CDR3 is CASTLEGSGTDTQYF. As DNA, the CDR3 is TGTGCCAGCACCCTCGAGGGTTCCGGCACAGATACGCAGTATTTT. The complete variable domain, with remaining parts taken from reference TRBV9 and TRBJ2-3, reads DSGVTQTPKHLITATGQRVTLRCSPRSGDLSVYWYQQSLDQGLQFLIQYYNGEERAKGNILERFSAQQFPDLHSELNLSSLELGDSALYFCASTLEGSGTDTQYFGPGTRLTVL.

The chain uses TRBV27 and TRBJ2-1; the match to TRBD2 covers 11 bases. The length of the CDR3 is 15 residues. The ends lost 4 bases at V and 7 bases at J; junction bases unmatched: 6. Germline values: CDR1 MNHEY, CDR2 SMNVEV (reference sequence). CDR3 nucleotides: TGTGCCAGCAGTTCCCTAGCGGGAGGACCAAATGAGCAGTTCTTC. Translation: CASSSLAGGPNEQFF.

The V and J genes are TRBV11-2 and TRBJ2-1; D is possibly TRBD2 (6 bases). CDR1 and CDR2 (germline): SGHAT, FQNNGV. The length of the CDR3 is 16 residues. The ends were cut back, 1 base at V and 0 bases at J, with 10 bases in the middle. The CDR3 region has the DNA TGTGCCAGCAGCTTAGGTCCCGGGGGCTCCTACAATGAGCAGTTCTTC. Its protein product is CASSLGPGGSYNEQFF.

This clone was counted a single time. The chain employs TRBV28 and TRBJ2-1; tentative D call: TRBD2 (6 bases). V was trimmed by 3 bases and J by 9 bases, leaving 21 bases between them. The CDR3 loop spans 16 amino acids. The germline V gene has CDR1 MDHEN and CDR2 SYDVKM. CDR3 region: CASSFFFAGTLGEQFF. CDR3 in DNA: TGTGCCAGCAGTTTCTTTTTTGCGGGGACGTTGGGTGAGCAGTTCTTC.

V is TRBV4-1 and J is TRBJ1-5; unclear D gene. This CDR3 region has 16 residues. The germline CDR1 and CDR2 sequences are MGHRA and YSYEKL. V was cut by 0 bases and J by 10 bases, with 19 bases left in between. CDR3: CASSQDTEDPKDPQHF. CDR3 DNA sequence: TGCGCCAGCAGCCAAGATACTGAGGACCCAAAGGACCCCCAGCATTTT.

The gene calls are TRBV7-9 and TRBJ2-1; D is unresolved. Trimming took off 4 bases at V and 9 bases at J, with 4 bases between the two ends. CDR3 length: 10 residues. The germline CDR1 and CDR2 sequences are SEHNR and FQNEAQ (reference sequence). CDR3 protein: CASSSSEQFF. CDR3 coding DNA: TGTGCCAGCAGCTCCTCTGAGCAGTTCTTC.

This chain links TRBV11-2 with TRBJ2-7; D remains unclear. Trimming cost V 2 bases and J 3 bases, with 8 bases left between them. The CDR3 consists of 13 residues. Germline V gene lookup returns CDR1 SGHAT and CDR2 FQNNGV. In nucleotides, the CDR3 is TGTGCCAGCAGCTTAACCCGCATCTACGAGCAGTACTTC. Its protein product is CASSLTRIYEQYF.

The chain is built from TRBV7-7 and TRBJ2-1; D could derive from TRBD1 or TRBD2 (5 bases each). Germline V lookup: CDR1 SSHAT, CDR2 FNYEAQ (reference sequence). V shed 5 bases and J shed 4 bases, with 9 bases lying between them. The CDR3 is made up of 13 amino acids. The CDR3 spells CASSGGPYNEQFF. DNA of the CDR3: TGTGCCAGCAGCGGGGGACCATACAATGAGCAGTTCTTC.

This rearrangement joins TRBV7-9 to TRBJ1-5; D is possibly TRBD1 (5 bases). This CDR3 region has 14 residues. In germline, CDR1 is SEHNR, CDR2 FQNEAQ (reference sequence). V lost 1 base and J 3 bases, leaving 7 bases between the germline ends. The CDR3 nucleotides are TGTGCCAGCAGCTTAGAACAGGACAATCAGCCCCAGCATTTT. This gives the protein CASSLEQDNQPQHF. Variable domain in full (rest from reference TRBV7-9 and TRBJ1-5): DTGVSQNPRHKITKRGQNVTFRCDPISEHNRLYWYRQTLGQGPEFLTYFQNEAQLEKSRLLSDRFSAERPKGSFSTLEIQRTEQGDSAMYLCASSLEQDNQPQHFGDGTRLSIL.

V usage is TRBV27 and J usage is TRBJ1-1, with a tentative D call TRBD1 (6 bases). The CDR3 contains 14 residues. Germline lookup yields CDR1 MNHEY and CDR2 SMNVEV (reference sequence). V was clipped by 3 bases and J by 1 base, with 9 bases between them. This CDR3 is CASSLGAGNTEAFF. The CDR3 nucleotides read TGTGCCAGCAGTTTGGGGGCAGGGAACACTGAAGCTTTCTTT.

The rearrangement links TRBV27 to TRBJ2-7, with 12 positions matching TRBD2. V shed 4 bases and J 5 bases; nucleotides not matched to a gene: 3. The germline V gene has CDR1 MNHEY and CDR2 SMNVEV (reference sequence). CDR3 length: 14 residues. CDR3 sequence: CASSSLAGGNEQYF. CDR3 DNA: TGTGCCAGCAGTTCACTAGCGGGAGGCAACGAGCAGTACTTC.

This clone showed up just once. CDR3 loop: CASSPRQGVNTEAFF. For the CDR3, the DNA is TGTGCCAGCAGCCCACGACAGGGGGTAAACACTGAAGCTTTCTTT. The chain joins TRBV7-6 to TRBJ1-1, with 9 bases identical to TRBD1. This CDR3 spans 15 amino acids. V gave up 5 bases and J gave up 2 bases; unmatched junction bases: 6. Germline loops: CDR1 SGHVS, CDR2 FNYEAQ.

The chain uses TRBV19 and TRBJ1-3; no clear D. The CDR3 is 14 amino acids. Deletions cut 8 bases from V and 0 bases from J, with 11 bases between. Germline V gives CDR1 LNHDA, CDR2 SQIVND (reference sequence). The CDR3 DNA reads TGTGCCAGTCACCCTGGGGTCTCTGGAAACACCATATATTTT. This sequence encodes CASHPGVSGNTIYF.

The chain is built from TRBV19 and TRBJ2-1; TRBD2 might be the D (6 bases). Germline loops: CDR1 LNHDA, CDR2 SQIVND (reference sequence). This CDR3 contains 15 residues. The V gene lost 2 bases and the J gene lost 7 bases, with 15 bases spanning the gap. The CDR3 reads CASSIYGSTANEQFF. CDR3 nucleotide sequence: TGTGCCAGTAGTATATACGGGAGTACGGCGAATGAGCAGTTCTTC.

The V call is TRBV14, the J call TRBJ2-2; no clear D. The germline V gene has CDR1 SGHDN and CDR2 FVKESK. This CDR3 has 16 amino acids. Trimming shortened V by 4 bases and J by 2 bases, and 14 bases separated the two germline ends. DNA for the CDR3: TGTGCCAGCAGCCCTCACAGTTTTACTAACACCGGGGAGCTGTTTTTT. Protein: CASSPHSFTNTGELFF.